This T cell receptor (beta chain) was sequenced during a study of identifying expanded T cells in peripheral blood. Findings of the study overall: Differentially abundant clones: about 1.3 between replicates, roughly 16 at roughly 2 weeks, less than 25 at four. Across healthy donors, higher total template counts meant significantly greater approximately 2-week count variance.

Only in-frame clones appear in the TCRdb table, and some are missing; sequencing was by immunoSEQ multiplex PCR. The sample consists of 100,000 or so clones, 87% of them appearing once. Healthy donors had no documented immune events, such as infections, while sampled. Concerning this clone: Its specificity is unknown.

This CDR3 is 16 amino acids long. V gave up 1 base and J gave up 3 bases, with 16 bases separating them. The specimen was blood. The chain combines TRBV6-7 with TRBJ2-7, with D unresolved. TRBV6-7 qualifies as an ORF whose function is uncertain. This receptor was identified in a person aged 18-70 years in good health. CDR3: CASSYLGLIVSYEQYF. CDR3 nucleotides: TGTGCCAGCAGTTACTTGGGTCTCATAGTCAGCTACGAGCAGTACTTC.